Listed here are 21 T cell receptor beta chains from one sample, sequenced in a study of Graves' ophthalmopathy and Graves' hyperthyroidism (dated by TCRdb to the late 2010s). Sequencing was carried out with an Illumina HiSeq 2000. For repertoire sequencing, the TCR beta CDR3 regions were amplified from RNA transcripts. The first round was an RT-PCR using HTBI primers with the Qiagen OneStep RT-PCR kit, and this first round was followed by a second-round multiplex PCR, then size selection and purification. The public reads were reanalyzed by TCRdb: fastp trimming at Q25, MiXCR alignment, in-frame beta chains only. Each entry merges the rows of one CDR3 protein and shows their most common DNA and genes. This sample is represented by about 700,000 distinct CDR3 sequences; 40% of them were singletons. Roughly 46% of the sample belongs to the ten largest clones. Specimen: peripheral blood. The receptors derive from an adult man with Graves' ophthalmopathy.

For the CDR3, the DNA is TGCAGTGCTCCCGACAGGGTGCGAGAGACCCAGTACTTC. Encoded protein: CSAPDRVRETQYF. This rearrangement joins TRBV20-1 to TRBJ2-5; 7 bases align to TRBD1. Germline CDR1 reads DFQATT; CDR2 reads SNEGSKA (reference sequence). There are 13 residues in the CDR3. V shed 5 bases and J 4 bases; nucleotides not matched to a gene: 7.

Ten or more counts support this clonotype. The J gene is TRBJ2-7, the V gene TRBV29-1; TRBD1 might be the D (6 bases). This CDR3 contains 14 residues. V was clipped by 0 bases and J by 3 bases, with 12 bases between them. Per the germline V gene, CDR1 is SQVTM and CDR2 is ANQGSEA. CDR3 protein: CSVEESGALYEQYF. CDR3 coding DNA: TGCAGCGTTGAAGAATCAGGGGCCCTCTACGAGCAGTACTTC.

This clonotype was counted ten times or more. The chain couples TRBV20-1 to TRBJ1-1; D not resolved. Germline values: CDR1 DFQATT, CDR2 SNEGSKA (reference sequence). The V and J ends lost 6 bases and 4 bases respectively, with 24 bases between them. CDR3 length: 16 residues. The CDR3 sequence: CSAEPMSRATGTEAFF. The CDR3 DNA reads TGCAGTGCCGAGCCGATGTCCCGGGCCACGGGCACTGAAGCTTTCTTT.

The gene calls are TRBV29-1 and TRBJ2-5, with 7 bases aligning to TRBD1. CDR3 length: 15 amino acids. The germline V gene has CDR1 SQVTM and CDR2 ANQGSEA. The CDR3 is CSAPNRGQRSETQYF. The CDR3 coding sequence is TGCAGTGCCCCCAACCGGGGACAGAGAAGTGAGACCCAGTACTTC.

Here the CDR3 DNA reads TGCAGTGCTAGATCAACTAGCGGGGGCACTGAAGCTTTCTTT. The encoded protein is CSARSTSGGTEAFF. The chain employs TRBV20-1 and TRBJ1-1; D is possibly TRBD1 (5 bases). Trimming removed 2 bases at V and 4 bases at J, with 14 bases between. The CDR3 loop spans 14 amino acids. Germline V lookup: CDR1 DFQATT, CDR2 SNEGSKA (reference sequence).

This clonotype has ten or more counts. The chain carries TRBV25-1 and TRBJ2-7, with a possible D match to TRBD1 (5 bases). Germline V gene sequence: CDR1 MGHDK, CDR2 SYGVNS. The CDR3 has 14 amino acids. Trimming took 2 bases from V and 5 from J, leaving 13 bases between them. The CDR3 DNA reads TGTGCCAGCAGTGAACACAACAGGCCTCACGAGCAGTACTTC. Translating gives CASSEHNRPHEQYF.

This clonotype appeared a few times. This chain links TRBV11-2 with TRBJ1-6; perhaps TRBD1 as D (5 bases). Germline assignment: CDR1 SGHAT and CDR2 FQNNGV. V lost 10 bases to trimming and J lost 0 bases, with 13 bases between them. The CDR3 covers 15 residues. The CDR3 protein is CATSTASSYNSPLHF. The DNA of the CDR3 is TGTGCCACCTCGACAGCGAGCTCCTATAATTCACCCCTCCACTTT.

This clonotype occurred many times. The genes are TRBV7-2 and TRBJ2-7; TRBD1 aligns across 7 bases. The ends lost 8 bases at V and 3 bases at J; junction bases unmatched: 13. Germline loops: CDR1 SGHTA, CDR2 FQGNSA. This CDR3 region has 15 residues. In nucleotides, the CDR3 is TGTGCCAGCGGGATACAGACAGGGACCAACTACGAGCAGTACTTC. It is translated as CASGIQTGTNYEQYF.

The CDR3 reads CASSPGAGSAYEQYF. DNA for the CDR3: TGTGCCAGTAGTCCAGGGGCGGGAAGTGCCTACGAGCAGTACTTC. This rearrangement joins TRBV19 to TRBJ2-7, with D possibly being TRBD1 or TRBD2 (6 bases each). The CDR3 is 15 residues long. CDR1 is LNHDA and CDR2 is SQIVND in the germline V gene (reference sequence). V lost 5 bases and J 2 bases, leaving 16 bases between the germline ends.

V gene TRBV7-8 combines with J gene TRBJ2-7, with 11 bases fitting TRBD1. From germline, CDR1 is SGHVS and CDR2 FQNEAQ. Germline trimming cut 7 bases from V and 6 bases from J; bases unmatched to any gene: 8. This CDR3 contains 14 residues. CDR3 protein: CASTMDRGRVEQYF. In nucleotides, the CDR3 is TGTGCCAGCACCATGGACAGGGGGCGCGTCGAGCAGTACTTC.

V gene TRBV29-1 combines with J gene TRBJ2-3; weak D call: TRBD2 (5 bases). The V end lost 4 bases, the J end lost 2 bases, and 10 bases lay between the germline ends. Per the germline V gene, CDR1 is SQVTM and CDR2 is ANQGSEA. This CDR3 spans 13 amino acids. The CDR3 region is CSVARGITDTQYF. The CDR3 nucleotides are TGCAGCGTTGCTCGAGGGATCACAGATACGCAGTATTTT.

This clonotype was counted only a few times. One end of the junction fails to match germline, which may point to a read error. V and J are TRBV2 and TRBJ2-5; the D gene is possibly TRBD2 (7 bases). There are 17 residues in the CDR3. CDR1 SNHLY and CDR2 FYNNEI come from the germline V gene. The CDR3 region is CASSLPLGGGGQETQYF. The CDR3 DNA follows: TGCGCCAGCAGCCTGCCGTTAGGGGGAGGGGGCCAAGAGACCCAGTACTTC.

This clonotype was seen ten or more times. V is TRBV15 and J is TRBJ2-7; TRBD1 is a possible D gene (5 bases). The germline V gene encodes CDR1 LNHNV and CDR2 YYDKDF (reference sequence). V shed 2 bases and J shed 0 bases, with 11 bases lying between them. This CDR3 is 15 amino acids long. CDR3 region: CATSRTGFDSYEQYF. The CDR3 bases are TGTGCCACCAGCAGAACAGGTTTCGACTCCTACGAGCAGTACTTC.

This clonotype appeared once. This sequence joins TRBV25-1 and TRBJ1-1; D call uncertain. Germline V lookup: CDR1 MGHDK, CDR2 SYGVNS. The V end lost 5 bases, the J end lost 4 bases, and 14 bases lay between the germline ends. The length of the CDR3 is 14 residues. CDR3 DNA sequence: TGTGCCAGCAGTTGGACGCGGATGATCACTGAAGCTTTCTTT. Its translation is CASSWTRMITEAFF.

This chain joins TRBV10-3 and TRBJ2-2, with 12 bases identical to TRBD1. V lost 2 bases to trimming and J lost 4 bases; unmatched junction nucleotides: 11. This CDR3 is 19 amino acids long. CDR1 and CDR2 from the germline V gene are ENHRY and SYGVKD. CDR3 bases: TGTGCCATCAGTGAGCCCCTGGGACAGGGGGCAATGAGCACCGGGGAGCTGTTTTTT. This translates into CAISEPLGQGAMSTGELFF.

The chain uses TRBV7-3 and TRBJ1-6; D call uncertain. The CDR3 runs to 14 residues. From germline, CDR1 is SGHTA and CDR2 FQGTGA. Trimming removed 7 bases from V and 5 bases from J, with 12 bases in between. CDR3 in amino acids: CASTMAGDNSPLHF. The CDR3 DNA follows: TGTGCCAGCACCATGGCGGGTGATAATTCACCCCTCCACTTT.

The rearrangement joins TRBV25-1 to TRBJ2-2, with TRBD2 matching 7 bases. The germline CDR1 and CDR2 sequences are MGHDK and SYGVNS. Trimming removed 4 bases from V and 1 base from J; junction bases left unmatched: 12. This CDR3 has 18 residues. CDR3 sequence (DNA): TGTGCCAGCAGTGCTAGAGATGTTGGCGGGGGGAACACCGGGGAGCTGTTTTTT. This encodes CASSARDVGGGNTGELFF. The whole variable domain, filled in from reference TRBV25-1 and TRBJ2-2, reads EADIYQTPRYLVIGTGKKITLECSQTMGHDKMYWYQQDPGMELHLIHYSYGVNSTEKGDLSSESTVSRIRTEHFPLTLESARPSHTSQYLCASSARDVGGGNTGELFFGEGSRLTVL.

The chain joins TRBV5-6 to TRBJ1-3; D is uncertain. The V end lost 1 base, the J end lost 0 bases, and 8 bases lay between the germline ends. Germline CDR1 reads SGHDT; CDR2 reads YYEEEE. CDR3 length equals 15 residues. CDR3 nucleotide sequence: TGTGCCAGCAGCTTGTTTCGCGTCTCTGGAAACACCATATATTTT. Translated, it gives CASSLFRVSGNTIYF.

The chain links TRBV14 to TRBJ2-7; D is possibly TRBD1 or TRBD2 (5 bases each). CDR3 length: 14 amino acids. V was shortened by 8 bases and J by 2 bases, with 16 bases between the two germline ends. Germline V lookup: CDR1 SGHDN, CDR2 FVKESK. The CDR3 sequence is CASWDGTETYEQYF. For the CDR3, the DNA is TGTGCCAGCTGGGATGGGACGGAAACCTACGAGCAGTACTTC.

Ten or more counts support this clonotype. The chain has TRBV15 and TRBJ2-7; D unresolved. The CDR3 loop spans 14 amino acids. The V gene lost 0 bases and the J gene lost 1 base, with 7 bases spanning the gap. Germline V CDR1 and CDR2: LNHNV, YYDKDF (reference sequence). For the CDR3, the DNA is TGTGCCACCAGCAGAGACAGGAATTCCTACGAGCAGTACTTC. Amino acids: CATSRDRNSYEQYF.

This clonotype was seen many times. The chain recombines TRBV12-3 or TRBV12-4 with TRBJ1-1, with D uncertain. Trimming took 0 bases from V and 7 from J, leaving 3 bases between them. This CDR3 is built from 11 residues. The CDR3 reads CASSLAVEAFF. Written as DNA, the CDR3 is TGTGCCAGCAGTTTAGCAGTTGAAGCTTTCTTT.